This TCR beta chain is drawn from a study of neurological immune-mediated disorders. This clonotype has ten or more counts. As yet, its antigen is unknown. Each CDR3 protein is one row after TCRdb ran MiXCR on the 5' RACE reads. In the table there are 26,000 or so distinct CDR3 sequences, around 12% of which are singletons. V lost 7 bases and J 5 bases, leaving 21 bases between the germline ends. The CDR3 has 14 amino acids. CDR1 is DFQATT and CDR2 is SNEGSKA in the germline V gene (reference sequence). General study findings and limits: The absence of shared CDR3 amino acid sequences among expanded clones across subjects suggests private repertoires in all groups. It was HTLV-1-associated myelopathy that showed the most TCR clonal expansion, while multiple sclerosis showed the least, falling below healthy controls.

The V call is TRBV20-1, the J call TRBJ2-7, with D maybe TRBD2 (8 bases). This TCR was sampled from a man in his sixties in good health. Sequenced input: PBMCs. DNA of the CDR3: TGCAGTGGCAGGGGGGTAGCGGGACTCCACGAGCAGTACTTC. This codes for CSGRGVAGLHEQYF.